This T cell receptor beta chain was retrieved from a study of T cell responses to AZD1222 COVID-19 vaccine. A note on this clone: Its target is unknown.

Clones were read by immunoSEQ multiplex PCR, and TCRdb kept only the in-frame ones, dropping some. The sample has about 150,000 clones, approximately 95% seen once. Germline V gene sequence: CDR1 LNHDA, CDR2 SQIVND (reference sequence). The CDR3 has 15 residues. Trimming cost V 0 bases and J 1 base, with 9 bases left between them. Study results and caveats: At baseline, just a handful of AZD1222 recipients tested seropositive. The donor group comprised mostly white British people and more females; the analysis possibly underestimated clonal diversity.

The sequences come from peripheral blood, collected 28 days after the second AZD1222 dose. The chain is built from TRBV19 and TRBJ1-1, with D hard to call. The TCR comes from an adult who received the AZD1222 COVID-19 vaccine. CDR3 sequence (DNA): TGTGCCAGTAGTATAGAGAGCCTACCGAACACTGAAGCTTTCTTT. This encodes CASSIESLPNTEAFF.